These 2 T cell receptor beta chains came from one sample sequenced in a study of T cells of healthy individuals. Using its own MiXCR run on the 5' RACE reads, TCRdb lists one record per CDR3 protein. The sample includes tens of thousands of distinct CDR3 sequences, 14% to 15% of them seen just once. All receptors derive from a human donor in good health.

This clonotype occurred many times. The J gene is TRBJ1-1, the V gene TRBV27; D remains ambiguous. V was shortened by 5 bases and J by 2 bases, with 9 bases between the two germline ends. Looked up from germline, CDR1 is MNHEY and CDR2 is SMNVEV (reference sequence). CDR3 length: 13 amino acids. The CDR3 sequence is CASSPEINTEAFF. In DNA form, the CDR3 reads TGTGCCAGCAGTCCCGAGATCAACACTGAAGCTTTCTTT.

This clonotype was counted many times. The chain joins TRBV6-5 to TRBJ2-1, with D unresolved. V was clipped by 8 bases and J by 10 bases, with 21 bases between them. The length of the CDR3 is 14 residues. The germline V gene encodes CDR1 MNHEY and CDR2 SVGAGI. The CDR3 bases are TGTGCCAGCTCCCTGAGCTCCTTGACCGGGGAGCAGTTCTTC. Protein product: CASSLSSLTGEQFF.